These T cell receptor beta chains were read from a single sample in a study of T-cell reconstitution after alpha-beta-depleted transplantation in children. One entry per CDR3 protein results from TCRdb running MiXCR on the PCR reads. The sample holds just under 150,000 distinct CDR3 sequences, around 8.5% seen once. Source: PBMCs, mostly from graft donor cells, taken 180 days after TCRalphabeta/CD19-depleted stem cell transplant. Receptors were obtained from a female patient aged 2 to 10 who had a stem cell transplant for congenital amegakaryocytic thrombocytopenia, so the T cells may come from the graft donor. CDR3s include the opening cysteine and the closing phenylalanine or tryptophan. Each record gives: J gene, D gene, clone size, V gene, CDR3 DNA, CDR3 protein. A D gene is named only where the DNA matches it firmly. Clone size is not always given. Where it is, it says once, few, many or a class for expanded clones.

TRBJ1-4 | TRBD1 | many | TRBV12-3/TRBV12-4 | TGTGCCAGCAGCCTCAGGGGGAGGTTTGAAAAACTGTTTTTT | CASSLRGRFEKLFF
TRBJ1-5 | TRBD1 | many | TRBV20-1 | TGCAGTGCTAGAGATACAACTGGACAGGGTAGCAATCAGCCCCAGCATTTT | CSARDTTGQGSNQPQHF
TRBJ2-1 | - | many | TRBV7-2 | TGTGCCAGCAGCTTAGCGGGGGGTTGGTACTCCTACAATGAGCAGTTCTTC | CASSLAGGWYSYNEQFF
TRBJ1-1 | - | many | TRBV19 | TGTGCCAGTGGTGGTTTGTACACTGAAGCTTTCTTT | CASGGLYTEAFF
TRBJ2-1 | - | many | TRBV20-1 | TGCAGTGCTCTGCGGAGGCTTAATGAGCAGTTCTTC | CSALRRLNEQFF
TRBJ1-4 | - | - | TRBV12-3/TRBV12-4 | TGTGCCAGCAGTCGGGACCGAGGGCTGGGTAATGAAAAACTGTTTTTT | CASSRDRGLGNEKLFF
TRBJ2-5 | TRBD1 | - | TRBV5-1 | TGCGCCAGCAGCTTGTCCCGACAGGGCGGCGAGACCCAGTACTTC | CASSLSRQGGETQYF
TRBJ2-7 | - | - | TRBV3-1 | TGTGCCAGCAGCCCGTCGGGCCCTTACGAGCAGTACTTC | CASSPSGPYEQYF
TRBJ2-7 | TRBD2 | - | TRBV20-1 | TGCAGTGCTAGAACTAGCGGGGGGCTTCAGAGCTCCTACGAGCAGTACTTC | CSARTSGGLQSSYEQYF
TRBJ2-4 | TRBD2 | few | TRBV20-1 | TGCAGTGCTAGCCAGGCGGGGGTCTTACAAGCCAAAAACATTCAGTACTTC | CSASQAGVLQAKNIQYF
TRBJ2-7 | - | many | TRBV20-1 | TGCAGTGCTAGGAAAGACTCCTACGAGCAGTACTTC | CSARKDSYEQYF
TRBJ1-4 | TRBD1 | many | TRBV2 | TGTGCCAGCACAGGGGGGAGAAATGAAAAACTGTTTTTT | CASTGGRNEKLFF
TRBJ2-7 | - | - | TRBV18 | TGTGCCAGCTCACCACCAGGTAGGGCGGGTTCCTACGAGCAGTACTTC | CASSPPGRAGSYEQYF
TRBJ1-6 | TRBD1 | many | TRBV5-1 | TGCGCCAGCAGCTTGGTTACCGGGACAGGGGAATCACCCCTCCACTTT | CASSLVTGTGESPLHF
TRBJ2-7 | TRBD2 | many | TRBV7-9 | TGTGCCAGCAGCTTATGGGCTAGCGGATCCTACGAGCAGTACTTC | CASSLWASGSYEQYF
TRBJ1-5 | - | - | TRBV5-1 | TGCGCCAGCAGCCAAGACAGACTAGGGATTGGAAATCAGCCCCAGCATTTT | CASSQDRLGIGNQPQHF
TRBJ2-3 | - | many | TRBV12-3/TRBV12-4 | TGTGCCAGCAGTTTAATAAGCGGGCACACAGATACGCAGTATTTT | CASSLISGHTDTQYF
TRBJ1-1 | - | many | TRBV18 | TGTGCCAGCTCACTACGGACAGAAAACACTGAAGCTTTCTTT | CASSLRTENTEAFF
TRBJ2-1 | - | many | TRBV21-1 | TGTGCCAGCAGCAATCCTCGGACTAGCGGTTACAATGAGCAGTTCTTC | CASSNPRTSGYNEQFF
TRBJ2-1 | TRBD2 | many | TRBV5-1 | TGCGCCAGCAGCCGCAGCGGGGACCGGAATGAGCAGTTCTTC | CASSRSGDRNEQFF
TRBJ2-6 | - | many | TRBV5-1 | TGCGCCAGCAGCTTAGCCTCTGGGGCCAACGTCCTGACTTTC | CASSLASGANVLTF
TRBJ2-2 | - | many | TRBV28 | TGTGCCAGCAGTTTGGTTGCGGGAACGAACACCGGGGAGCTGTTTTTT | CASSLVAGTNTGELFF
TRBJ1-1 | TRBD1 | few | TRBV2 | TGTGCCAGCAGTGAAGTTTGGGGACAGGCAGCACGACCGAACACTGAAGCTTTCTTT | CASSEVWGQAARPNTEAFF
TRBJ1-1 | TRBD1 | many | TRBV19 | TGTGCCAGTCAGCCCGACCAGGGGGGCACTGAAGCTTTCTTT | CASQPDQGGTEAFF
TRBJ1-1 | TRBD1 | many | TRBV18 | TGTGCCAGCTCACCCCGACAGGGGGCTGGCACTGAAGCTTTCTTT | CASSPRQGAGTEAFF
TRBJ1-4 | TRBD1 | many | TRBV29-1 | TGCAGCGTGAAACCGGGACAGGGGGCGGATGAAAAACTGTTTTTT | CSVKPGQGADEKLFF
TRBJ2-7 | TRBD1 | many | TRBV10-3 | TGTGCCATCAGTTCGGCCAGGGGGACCTCCTACGAGCAGTACTTC | CAISSARGTSYEQYF
TRBJ2-5 | - | many | TRBV29-1 | TGCAGCGTTGAATGGAAACGGGAGACCCAGTACTTC | CSVEWKRETQYF
TRBJ1-1 | - | many | TRBV20-1 | TGCAGTGCTAGAGAATTTCTAAGGGGCACTGAAGCTTTCTTT | CSAREFLRGTEAFF
TRBJ1-1 | - | many | TRBV29-1 | TGCAGCGTGGGACCACCTTTGCCTATGAACACTGAAGCTTTCTTT | CSVGPPLPMNTEAFF
TRBJ2-1 | TRBD2 | many | TRBV24-1 | TGTGCCACCAGTGCCCAAAGGATACTAGCGGGAGGTTCGGGGCAGTTCTTC | CATSAQRILAGGSGQFF
TRBJ1-6 | - | few | TRBV4-3 | TGCGCCAGCAGCCAAGATGCAACGACGGGGGCCAATTCACCCCTCCACTTT | CASSQDATTGANSPLHF
TRBJ2-3 | TRBD1 | many | TRBV5-1 | TGCGCCAGCAGCTTGCAGGGGGCCGCAGATACGCAGTATTTT | CASSLQGAADTQYF
TRBJ2-7 | TRBD2 | many | TRBV20-1 | TGCAGTGCTCCCGCTAGCGGGAAGAGCGAGCAGTACTTC | CSAPASGKSEQYF
TRBJ2-7 | TRBD1 | many | TRBV4-3 | TGCGCCAGCAGCTCCTGGGACAGGGTCTCCTACGAGCAGTACTTC | CASSSWDRVSYEQYF
TRBJ2-5 | - | many | TRBV5-1 | TGCGCCAGCAGCCCCGGCCCCAAAGAGACCCAGTACTTC | CASSPGPKETQYF
TRBJ2-2 | - | - | TRBV27 | TGTGCCAGCTCCCAAAAGGGGAGTAACACCGGGGAGCTGTTTTTT | CASSQKGSNTGELFF
TRBJ2-3 | - | few | TRBV7-2 | TGTGCCAGCAGCTTAGCGGGAGAGCCTCCAGATACGCAGTATTTT | CASSLAGEPPDTQYF
TRBJ2-7 | - | few | TRBV1 | TGCACCAGCAGCCAGGGTATCCACCGGGCCCGGAGCTCCTACGAGCAGTACTTC | CTSSQGIHRARSSYEQYF
TRBJ2-3 | TRBD1 | many | TRBV6-1 | TGTGCCAGCAGCCTCGGACAGGGGTCAGATACGCAGTATTTT | CASSLGQGSDTQYF
TRBJ2-7 | TRBD2 | many | TRBV11-2 | TGTGCCAGCAGCTTAGATCCCGGGGGGACCTACGAGCAGTACTTC | CASSLDPGGTYEQYF
TRBJ2-7 | - | many | TRBV20-1 | TGCAGTGCTAGAGCCTCAGGGGCCGAGCAGTACTTC | CSARASGAEQYF